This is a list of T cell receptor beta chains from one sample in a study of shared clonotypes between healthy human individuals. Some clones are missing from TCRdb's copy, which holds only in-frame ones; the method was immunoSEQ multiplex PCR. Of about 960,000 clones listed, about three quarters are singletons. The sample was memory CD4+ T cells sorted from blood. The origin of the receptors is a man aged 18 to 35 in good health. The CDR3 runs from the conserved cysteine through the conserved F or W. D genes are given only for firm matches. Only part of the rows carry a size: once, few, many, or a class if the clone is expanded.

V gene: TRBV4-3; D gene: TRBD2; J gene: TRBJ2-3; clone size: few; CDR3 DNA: TGCGCCAGCAGCCTCGGGACTAGCGGCACAGATACGCAGTATTTT; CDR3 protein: CASSLGTSGTDTQYF
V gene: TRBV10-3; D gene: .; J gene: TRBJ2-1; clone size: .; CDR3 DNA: TGTGCCATCAGTGAGTCTGGCGGGAACTACAATGAGCAGTTCTTC; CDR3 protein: CAISESGGNYNEQFF
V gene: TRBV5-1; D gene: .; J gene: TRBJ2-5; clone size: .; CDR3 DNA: TGCGCCAGCAGCTTGCTTGGGCAGTCCCAAGAGACCCAGTACTTC; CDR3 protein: CASSLLGQSQETQYF
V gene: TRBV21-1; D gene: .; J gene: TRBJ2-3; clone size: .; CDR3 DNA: TGTGCCAGCAGCAAGGACCCGACAGGGGCCCCAGGAGATACGCAGTATTTT; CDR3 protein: CASSKDPTGAPGDTQYF
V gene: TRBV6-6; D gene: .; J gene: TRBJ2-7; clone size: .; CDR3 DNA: TGTGCCAGCAGTCACACCTACGAGCAGTACTTC; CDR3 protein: CASSHTYEQYF
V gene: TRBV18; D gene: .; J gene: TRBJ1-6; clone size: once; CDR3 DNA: TGTGCCAGCTCACCACTTGGTCAGACAATGGCTTCACCCCTCCACTTT; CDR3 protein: CASSPLGQTMASPLHF
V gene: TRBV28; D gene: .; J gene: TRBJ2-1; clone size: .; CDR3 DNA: TGTGCCAGCAGCCCTCACAGGGAGGGTAATGAGCAGTTCTTC; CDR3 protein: CASSPHREGNEQFF
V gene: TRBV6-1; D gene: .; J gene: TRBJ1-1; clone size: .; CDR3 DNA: TGTGCCAGCAGGGAGGGGCTCCAAGCTTTCTTT; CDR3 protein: CASREGLQAFF
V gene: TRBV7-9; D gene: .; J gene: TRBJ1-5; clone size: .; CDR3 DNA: TGTGCCAGCAGCCCTACCGCCAATCAGCCCCAGCATTTT; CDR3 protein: CASSPTANQPQHF
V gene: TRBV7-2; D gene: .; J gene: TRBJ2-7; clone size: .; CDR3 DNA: TGTGCCAGCAGCTTGGGAAGGGCCTCCTACGAGCAGTACTTC; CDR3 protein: CASSLGRASYEQYF
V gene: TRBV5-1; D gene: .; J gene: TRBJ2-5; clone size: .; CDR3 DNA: TGCGCCAGCAGCCCATCCCTAGGAGTGGGGCAAGAGACCCAGTACTTC; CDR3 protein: CASSPSLGVGQETQYF
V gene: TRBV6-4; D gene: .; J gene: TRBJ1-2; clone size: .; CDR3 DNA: TGTGCCAGCAGTCCCCCTTTCGTACGGGGAGGGGGGTTTAACTATGGCTACACCTTC; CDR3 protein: CASSPPFVRGGGFNYGYTF
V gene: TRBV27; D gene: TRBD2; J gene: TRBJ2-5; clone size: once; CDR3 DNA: TGTGCCAGCATTGGGACTAGCGGGACCGGCGGGGAGACCCAGTACTTC; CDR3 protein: CASIGTSGTGGETQYF
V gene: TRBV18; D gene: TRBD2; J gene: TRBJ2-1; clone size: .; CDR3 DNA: TGTGCCAGCTCACCGACAATAACTAGCGGGAGTAACTATGAGCAGTTCTTC; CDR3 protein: CASSPTITSGSNYEQFF
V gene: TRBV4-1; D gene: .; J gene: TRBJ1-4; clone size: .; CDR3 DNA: TGCGCCAGCAGCCGGGGACAACAAAATGAAAAACTGTTTTTT; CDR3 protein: CASSRGQQNEKLFF
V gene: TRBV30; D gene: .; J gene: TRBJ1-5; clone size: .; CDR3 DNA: TGTGCCTGGGGCCCACACGAGCCCCAGCATTTT; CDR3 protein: CAWGPHEPQHF